These 21 T cell receptor beta chains were all obtained from the same sample, sequenced in a study of neoadjuvant anti-PD-1 for oral cavity cancer. Generated by immunoSEQ multiplex PCR, the TCRdb table keeps only in-frame clones and is missing some. The sample yields over 10,000 clones, 67% seen once. Time point here: after neoadjuvant nivolumab, at surgical resection. This specimen consisted of PBMCs, obtained after nivolumab (anti-PD-1) treatment. These receptors were collected from a person between 40 and 85 years old with oral cavity squamous cell carcinoma.

The chain employs TRBV5-6 and TRBJ2-7; D gene ambiguous. There are 13 residues in the CDR3. Trimming removed 4 bases from V and 4 bases from J, with 12 bases in between. Per the germline V gene, CDR1 is SGHDT and CDR2 is YYEEEE. CDR3 sequence: CASSLVGLYEQYF. CDR3 DNA sequence: TGTGCCAGCAGCCTGGTAGGGCTATACGAGCAGTACTTC. The full variable domain, completed using reference TRBV5-6 and TRBJ2-7, is DAGVTQSPTHLIKTRGQQVTLRCSPKSGHDTVSWYQQALGQGPQFIFQYYEEEERQRGNFPDRFSGHQFPNYSSELNVNALLLGDSALYLCASSLVGLYEQYFGPGTRLTVT.

V is TRBV5-1 and J is TRBJ2-2; 7 bases are shared with TRBD1. Germline-derived CDR1 and CDR2 are SGHRS and YFSETQ. CDR3 length equals 15 residues. Trimming cost V 3 bases and J 2 bases; bases outside gene matches: 4. The chain's CDR3 is CASSSGGINTGELFF. The CDR3, as DNA: TGCGCCAGCAGCTCAGGGGGTATAAACACCGGGGAGCTGTTTTTT.

The rearrangement uses TRBV6-5 and TRBJ1-1, with D possibly TRBD1 on 6 matching bases. The CDR3 length is 13 residues. V lost 5 bases to trimming and J lost 4 bases, with 11 bases between them. Germline CDR1 is MNHEY and CDR2 is SVGAGI. DNA of the CDR3: TGTGCCAGCAGTACAGGGTTGGTCACTGAAGCTTTCTTT. Its translation is CASSTGLVTEAFF.

This clone was recorded a few times. This chain links TRBV19 with TRBJ2-1; 10 positions agree with TRBD2. Germline lookup yields CDR1 LNHDA and CDR2 SQIVND (reference sequence). The J segment lost 9 bases and the V segment lost 4 bases, leaving 12 bases of the junction unmatched. This CDR3 is built from 16 residues. CDR3 sequence reads: CASSTRDLAGAGEQFF. DNA for the CDR3: TGTGCCAGTAGTACCAGGGACCTAGCGGGAGCCGGTGAGCAGTTCTTC. Supplemented by reference TRBV19 and TRBJ2-1, the full variable domain reads DGGITQSPKYLFRKEGQNVTLSCEQNLNHDAMYWYRQDPGQGLRLIYYSQIVNDFQKGDIAEGYSVSREKKESFPLTVTSAQKNPTAFYLCASSTRDLAGAGEQFFGPGTRLTVL.

This clone turned up a few times. V and J are TRBV4-1 and TRBJ2-3, with 10 bases aligning to TRBD2. Germline loops: CDR1 MGHRA, CDR2 YSYEKL. The CDR3 is 16 amino acids. J gave up 5 bases and V 0 bases, and 5 bases lay outside the gene matches. CDR3 region: CASSQDRTSGVDTQYF. As DNA, the CDR3 is TGCGCCAGCAGCCAAGATCGAACTAGCGGGGTAGATACGCAGTATTTT.

This chain links TRBV19 with TRBJ2-7, with TRBD1 matching 9 bases. V shed 9 bases, J shed 5 bases, and the junction held 14 bases outside the gene matches. The germline CDR1 and CDR2 sequences are LNHDA and SQIVND (reference sequence). The CDR3 extends over 15 amino acids. This CDR3 is CASSSPDRGDHEQYF. The CDR3 coding sequence is TGTGCCAGCAGCTCCCCGGACAGGGGTGACCACGAGCAGTACTTC.

The rearrangement joins TRBV28 to TRBJ2-5, with 7 bases aligning to TRBD2. The V segment lost 3 bases and the J segment 5 bases; nucleotides outside the gene matches: 12. Germline CDR1 is MDHEN and CDR2 is SYDVKM. The CDR3 is 16 residues long. The chain's CDR3 is CASSFDGEGRRETQYF. The DNA of the CDR3 is TGTGCCAGCAGTTTTGATGGGGAGGGGAGGCGGGAGACCCAGTACTTC.

The DNA for the CDR3 is TGTGCCAGCAGCGAGCGGGACAGGGAGTACTACGAGCAGTACTTC. Translating it yields CASSERDREYYEQYF. The chain links TRBV5-6 to TRBJ2-7; the match to TRBD1 covers 9 bases. Germline-derived CDR1 and CDR2 are SGHDT and YYEEEE. The CDR3 covers 15 residues. V shed 4 bases and J 3 bases; nucleotides not matched to a gene: 8.

The V call is TRBV7-9, the J call TRBJ2-1; 11 bases match TRBD2. The CDR3 consists of 16 residues. J was trimmed by 5 bases and V by 1 base; bases with no gene match: 4. In germline, CDR1 is SEHNR, CDR2 FQNEAQ (reference sequence). CDR3 in DNA: TGTGCCAGCAGCTTAGGGGGGACTAGCGGTAACAATGAGCAGTTCTTC. This translates into CASSLGGTSGNNEQFF.

The chain couples TRBV6-5 to TRBJ2-3; D is tentatively TRBD1 or TRBD2 (7 bases each). V lost 2 bases to trimming and J lost 4 bases, with 13 bases between them. Germline CDR1 MNHEY, CDR2 SVGAGI. The CDR3 is 15 residues long. CDR3 sequence reads: CASSYGSGGADTQYF. The CDR3 DNA reads as TGTGCCAGCAGTTACGGGTCAGGGGGGGCAGATACGCAGTATTTT.

The chain links TRBV7-9 to TRBJ1-2, with D possibly being TRBD1 (6 bases). Deletions cut 5 bases from V and 5 bases from J, with 27 bases between. Germline V gives CDR1 SEHNR, CDR2 FQNEAQ (reference sequence). The CDR3 sequence is 18 residues long. The CDR3 protein is CASSRNTVWGDKGYGYTF. The CDR3 nucleotides read TGTGCCAGCAGCCGAAATACTGTTTGGGGGGACAAAGGATATGGCTACACCTTC. Combining the CDR3 with reference TRBV7-9 and TRBJ1-2 gives the whole variable domain DTGVSQNPRHKITKRGQNVTFRCDPISEHNRLYWYRQTLGQGPEFLTYFQNEAQLEKSRLLSDRFSAERPKGSFSTLEIQRTEQGDSAMYLCASSRNTVWGDKGYGYTFGSGTRLTVV.

V gene TRBV2 combines with J gene TRBJ2-3; D perhaps matches TRBD1 (6 bases). The germline V and J ends were trimmed by 5 bases and 5 bases, with 11 bases remaining between them. The CDR3 covers 13 residues. CDR1 and CDR2 from the germline V gene are SNHLY and FYNNEI. The CDR3 protein is CASSSGDVDTQYF. Written as DNA, the CDR3 is TGTGCCAGCAGTTCAGGGGACGTAGATACGCAGTATTTT.

The genes are TRBV27 and TRBJ2-3; TRBD1 aligns across 7 bases. This CDR3 is built from 15 residues. V lost 3 bases to trimming and J lost 2 bases; unmatched junction nucleotides: 5. CDR1 is MNHEY and CDR2 is SMNVEV in the germline V gene (reference sequence). The CDR3 is CASSLGQLYTDTQYF. The CDR3 nucleotides are TGTGCCAGCAGTTTGGGACAGCTATACACAGATACGCAGTATTTT.

The rearrangement uses TRBV29-1 and TRBJ2-7; tentative D call: TRBD1 (6 bases). The germline V and J ends were trimmed by 3 bases and 0 bases, with 15 bases remaining between them. The CDR3 totals 15 residues. Germline loops: CDR1 SQVTM, CDR2 ANQGSEA. CDR3 sequence (DNA): TGCAGCGTTGAGTCCGGGACACCAAGCTCCTACGAGCAGTACTTC. Translated, it gives CSVESGTPSSYEQYF.

CDR3 in DNA: TGTGCCAGTAGTATGGTCCCTTCCAATCAGCCCCAGCATTTT. Translating it yields CASSMVPSNQPQHF. The rearrangement joins TRBV19 to TRBJ1-5; D remains unclear. V was pared by 3 bases and J by 3 bases, with 9 bases between. CDR1 and CDR2 (germline): LNHDA, SQIVND (reference sequence). The CDR3 totals 14 residues.

The sample holds a few counts of this clone. The gene calls are TRBV28 and TRBJ1-4; maybe TRBD1 (5 bases). V shed 7 bases and J shed 10 bases, with 25 bases lying between them. CDR3 length: 16 residues. The V gene's germline CDR1 is MDHEN and CDR2 SYDVKM. CDR3 sequence (DNA): TGTGCCAGCATAAGTTGGCAGGGAGATAATACCGGAAAACTGTTTTTT. It translates to CASISWQGDNTGKLFF.

The chain is built from TRBV11-2 and TRBJ2-7, with 7 positions matching TRBD1. The length of the CDR3 is 15 residues. From germline, CDR1 is SGHAT and CDR2 FQNNGV. V was pared by 1 base and J by 3 bases, with 6 bases of the junction left unmatched. CDR3 in amino acids: CASSLGTGKIYEQYF. CDR3 bases: TGTGCCAGCAGCTTAGGGACAGGCAAAATCTACGAGCAGTACTTC.

The J gene is TRBJ2-5, the V gene TRBV27, with 11 bases that match TRBD1. With V trimmed by 3 bases and J by 5 bases, 8 bases remained unmatched. This CDR3 spans 16 amino acids. Germline CDR1 MNHEY, CDR2 SMNVEV (reference sequence). The CDR3, as DNA: TGTGCCAGCAGTTTGTATCGGACAGGGGGCTCGGAGACCCAGTACTTC. It yields the protein CASSLYRTGGSETQYF.

CDR3 loop: CASSSTGMYNEQFF. CDR3 nucleotides: TGTGCCAGCAGCTCGACAGGGATGTACAATGAGCAGTTCTTC. This chain uses TRBV7-2 with TRBJ2-1, with 7 positions matching TRBD1. Germline V gene sequence: CDR1 SGHTA, CDR2 FQGNSA. V was clipped by 4 bases and J by 4 bases; unmatched bases: 4. The CDR3 sequence is 14 residues long.

J is TRBJ2-1 and V is TRBV2; D is unclear. The CDR3 totals 12 residues. Germline loops: CDR1 SNHLY, CDR2 FYNNEI. Deletions cut 10 bases from V and 6 bases from J, with 13 bases between. As DNA, the CDR3 is TGTGCCACTACCTCCCTTGGCAATGAGCAGTTCTTC. This encodes CATTSLGNEQFF.

The chain couples TRBV11-3 to TRBJ2-1; D is perhaps TRBD2 (5 bases). Trimming took off 3 bases at V and 9 bases at J, with 12 bases between the two ends. This CDR3 is 13 amino acids long. Germline-derived CDR1 and CDR2 are SGHNT and YENEEA. The CDR3 DNA reads TGTGCCAGCAGCTTCGACCCGGGGAGTGAGCAGTTCTTC. Translating it yields CASSFDPGSEQFF.